This T cell receptor beta chain was sequenced in a study of T cell changes during pregnancy in multiple sclerosis. This CDR3 has 14 amino acids. V shed 0 bases and J shed 3 bases, with 9 bases lying between them. Germline CDR1 and CDR2: MNHNY and SVGAGI (reference sequence). TCRdb's table, derived via immunoSEQ multiplex PCR, lists solely in-frame clones and lacks some. The sample has tens of thousands of clones; roughly 87% are singletons. The source was peripheral blood, collected in the first trimester of pregnancy. V and J are TRBV6-6 and TRBJ2-7; D is perhaps TRBD2 (5 bases). The source is a female donor with multiple sclerosis, enrolled in a pregnancy study. DNA for the CDR3: TGTGCCAGCAGTTACTCCCCAGACTACTACGAGCAGTACTTC. Amino acid sequence: CASSYSPDYYEQYF.